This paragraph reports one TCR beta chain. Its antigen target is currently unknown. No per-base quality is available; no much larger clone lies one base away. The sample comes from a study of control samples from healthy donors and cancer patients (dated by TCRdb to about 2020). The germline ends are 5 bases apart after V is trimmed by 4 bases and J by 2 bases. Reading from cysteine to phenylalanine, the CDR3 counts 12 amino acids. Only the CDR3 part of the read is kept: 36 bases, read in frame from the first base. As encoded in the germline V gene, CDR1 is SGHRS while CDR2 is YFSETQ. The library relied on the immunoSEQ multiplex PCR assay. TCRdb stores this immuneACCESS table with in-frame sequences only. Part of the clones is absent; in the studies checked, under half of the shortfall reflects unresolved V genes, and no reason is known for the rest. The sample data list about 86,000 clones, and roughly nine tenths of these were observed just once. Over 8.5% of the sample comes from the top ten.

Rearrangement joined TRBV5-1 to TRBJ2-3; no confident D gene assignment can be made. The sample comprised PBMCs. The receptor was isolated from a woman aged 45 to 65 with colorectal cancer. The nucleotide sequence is TGCGCCAGCAGCGAAGACACAGATACGCAGTATTTT. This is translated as CASSEDTDTQYF.